This entry lists 4 T cell receptor beta chains sequenced from one sample in a study of OX40 agonist ivuxolimab in advanced cancers. Measured with immunoSEQ multiplex PCR; TCRdb has only the in-frame clones, and not every one. Here the sample spans about 64,000 clones, around 84% being singletons. Sequencing used CD4+ or CD8+ T cells sorted from blood, obtained in a trial of the OX40 agonist ivuxolimab. The receptors here all came from an adult with an advanced solid tumor such as melanoma, head and neck, liver or kidney cancer.

The rearrangement joins TRBV27 to TRBJ2-3, with D maybe TRBD2 (5 bases). The CDR3 has 15 residues. Germline V lookup: CDR1 MNHEY, CDR2 SMNVEV (reference sequence). Trimming removed 7 bases from V and 2 bases from J, with 16 bases in between. CDR3 in amino acids: CASNLSGGDTDTQYF. The CDR3 DNA sequence: TGTGCCAGCAACTTAAGCGGTGGAGACACAGATACGCAGTATTTT.

V is TRBV30 and J is TRBJ2-7, with D perhaps matching TRBD2 (6 bases). Germline-derived CDR1 and CDR2 are GTSNPN and SVGIG (reference sequence). The CDR3 length is 13 residues. V shed 0 bases and J shed 6 bases, with 12 bases lying between them. CDR3 nucleotide sequence: TGTGCCTGGAGTGTACGGGTGGAGGGCGAGCAGTACTTC. Its protein product is CAWSVRVEGEQYF.

The rearrangement uses TRBV5-5 and TRBJ1-4; D remains unclear. Germline loops: CDR1 SGHKS, CDR2 YYEKEE (reference sequence). This CDR3 contains 15 residues. Trimming removed 4 bases at V and 0 bases at J, with 10 bases between. CDR3 residues: CASSSLTTTNEKLFF. The DNA for the CDR3 is TGTGCCAGCAGCAGTTTGACAACAACTAATGAAAAACTGTTTTTT.

This chain links TRBV6-1 with TRBJ2-4; D tentatively fits TRBD1 or TRBD2 (6 bases each). V lost 3 bases to trimming and J lost 2 bases, with 17 bases between them. Germline-derived CDR1 and CDR2 are MNHNS and SASEGT. The length of the CDR3 is 17 residues. The CDR3 protein is CASSDRGGVGTKNIQYF. Written as DNA, the CDR3 is TGTGCCAGCAGTGACAGGGGAGGCGTTGGGACCAAAAACATTCAGTACTTC.